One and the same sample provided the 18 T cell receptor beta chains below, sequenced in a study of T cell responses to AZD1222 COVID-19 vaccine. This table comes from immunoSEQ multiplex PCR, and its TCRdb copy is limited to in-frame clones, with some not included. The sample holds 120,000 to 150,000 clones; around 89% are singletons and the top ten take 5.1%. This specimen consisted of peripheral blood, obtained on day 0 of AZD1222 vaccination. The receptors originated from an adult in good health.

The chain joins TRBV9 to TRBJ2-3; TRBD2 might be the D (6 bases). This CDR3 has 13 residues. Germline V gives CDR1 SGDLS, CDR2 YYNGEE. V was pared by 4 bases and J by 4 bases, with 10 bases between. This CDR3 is CASSSGEPDTQYF. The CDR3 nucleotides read TGTGCCAGCAGCTCGGGGGAGCCAGATACGCAGTATTTT.

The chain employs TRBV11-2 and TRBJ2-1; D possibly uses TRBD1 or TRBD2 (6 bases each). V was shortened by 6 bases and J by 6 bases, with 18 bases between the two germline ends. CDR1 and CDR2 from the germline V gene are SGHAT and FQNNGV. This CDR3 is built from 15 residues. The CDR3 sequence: CASSFSRGRSNEQFF. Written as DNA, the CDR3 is TGTGCCAGCAGTTTTTCCCGGGGGCGATCCAATGAGCAGTTCTTC. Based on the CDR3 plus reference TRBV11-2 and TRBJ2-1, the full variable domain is EAGVAQSPRYKIIEKRQSVAFWCNPISGHATLYWYQQILGQGPKLLIQFQNNGVVDDSQLPKDRFSAERLKGVDSTLKIQPAKLEDSAVYLCASSFSRGRSNEQFFGPGTRLTVL.

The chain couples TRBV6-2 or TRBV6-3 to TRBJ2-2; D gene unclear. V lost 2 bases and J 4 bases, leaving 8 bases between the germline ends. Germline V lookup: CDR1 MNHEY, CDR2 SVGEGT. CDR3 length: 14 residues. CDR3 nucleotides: TGTGCCAGCAGTTACGAAGCGATCACCGGGGAGCTGTTTTTT. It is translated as CASSYEAITGELFF.

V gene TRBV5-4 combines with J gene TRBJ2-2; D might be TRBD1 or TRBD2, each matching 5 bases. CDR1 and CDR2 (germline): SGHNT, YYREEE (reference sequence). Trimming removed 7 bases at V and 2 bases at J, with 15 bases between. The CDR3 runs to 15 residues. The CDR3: CASDRDGLNTGELFF. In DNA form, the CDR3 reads TGTGCCAGCGATAGGGACGGATTAAACACCGGGGAGCTGTTTTTT.

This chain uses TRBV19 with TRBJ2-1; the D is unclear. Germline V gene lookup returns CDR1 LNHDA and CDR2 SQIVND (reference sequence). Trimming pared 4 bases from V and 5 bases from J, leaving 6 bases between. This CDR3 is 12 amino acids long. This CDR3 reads CASSTQHNEQFF. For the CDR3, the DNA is TGTGCCAGTAGTACCCAGCACAATGAGCAGTTCTTC.

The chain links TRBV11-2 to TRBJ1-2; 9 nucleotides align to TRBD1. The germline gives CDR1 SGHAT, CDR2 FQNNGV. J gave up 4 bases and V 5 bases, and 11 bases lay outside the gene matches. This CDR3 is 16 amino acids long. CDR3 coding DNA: TGTGCCAGCAGCGCGAAACCGGGACAGGGACCCTATGGCTACACCTTC. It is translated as CASSAKPGQGPYGYTF.

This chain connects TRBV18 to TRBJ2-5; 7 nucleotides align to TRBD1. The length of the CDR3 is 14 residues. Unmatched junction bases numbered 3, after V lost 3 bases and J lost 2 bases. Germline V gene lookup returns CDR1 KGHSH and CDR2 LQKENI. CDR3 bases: TGTGCCAGCTCACCTTGGGACAGTCAAGAGACCCAGTACTTC. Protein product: CASSPWDSQETQYF.

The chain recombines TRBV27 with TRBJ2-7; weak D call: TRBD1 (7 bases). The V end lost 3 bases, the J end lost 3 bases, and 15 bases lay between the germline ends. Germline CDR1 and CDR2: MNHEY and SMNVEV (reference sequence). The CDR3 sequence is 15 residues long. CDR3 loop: CASSLRGQTFYEQYF. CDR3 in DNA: TGTGCCAGCAGTTTGCGGGGACAGACATTCTACGAGCAGTACTTC.

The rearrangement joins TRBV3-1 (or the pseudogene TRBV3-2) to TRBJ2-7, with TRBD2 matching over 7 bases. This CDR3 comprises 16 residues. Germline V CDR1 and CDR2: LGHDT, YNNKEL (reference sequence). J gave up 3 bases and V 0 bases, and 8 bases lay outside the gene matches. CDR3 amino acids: CASSQDAAAGSYEQYF. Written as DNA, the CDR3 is TGTGCCAGCAGCCAAGATGCCGCAGCGGGAAGCTACGAGCAGTACTTC.

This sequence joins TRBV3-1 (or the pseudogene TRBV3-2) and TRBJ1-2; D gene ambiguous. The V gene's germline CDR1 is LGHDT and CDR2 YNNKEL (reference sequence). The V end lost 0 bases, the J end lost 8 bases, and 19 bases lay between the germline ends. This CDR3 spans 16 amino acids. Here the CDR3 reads CASSQDSAGLIGGYTF. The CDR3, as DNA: TGTGCCAGCAGCCAAGATTCGGCAGGTCTTATAGGAGGCTACACCTTC.

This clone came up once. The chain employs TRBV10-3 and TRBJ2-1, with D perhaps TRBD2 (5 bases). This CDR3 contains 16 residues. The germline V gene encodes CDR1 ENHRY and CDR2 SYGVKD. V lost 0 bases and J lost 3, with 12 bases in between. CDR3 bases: TGTGCCATCAGTGAGTCTGGCGGGCCGTACTACAATGAGCAGTTCTTC. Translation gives CAISESGGPYYNEQFF.

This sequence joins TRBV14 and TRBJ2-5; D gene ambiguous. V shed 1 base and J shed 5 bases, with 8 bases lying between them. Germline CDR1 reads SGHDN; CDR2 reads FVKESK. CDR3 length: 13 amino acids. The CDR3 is CASSQGFGETQYF. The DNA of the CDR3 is TGTGCCAGCAGCCAAGGTTTTGGGGAGACCCAGTACTTC. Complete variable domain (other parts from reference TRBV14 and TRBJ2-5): EAGVTQFPSHSVIEKGQTVTLRCDPISGHDNLYWYRRVMGKEIKFLLHFVKESKQDESGMPNNRFLAERTGGTYSTLKVQPAELEDSGVYFCASSQGFGETQYFGPGTRLLVL.

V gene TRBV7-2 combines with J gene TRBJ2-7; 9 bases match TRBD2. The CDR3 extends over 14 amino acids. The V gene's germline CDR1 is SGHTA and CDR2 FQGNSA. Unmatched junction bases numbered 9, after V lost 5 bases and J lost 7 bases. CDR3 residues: CASSPGLAYREQYF. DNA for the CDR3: TGTGCCAGCAGCCCGGGACTAGCATATCGGGAGCAGTACTTC.

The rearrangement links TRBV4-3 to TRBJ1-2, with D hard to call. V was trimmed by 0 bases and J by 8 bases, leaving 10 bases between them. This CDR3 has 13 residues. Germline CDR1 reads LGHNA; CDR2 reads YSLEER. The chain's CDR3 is CASSQDLKTGYTF. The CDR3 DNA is TGCGCCAGCAGCCAAGATCTTAAGACAGGCTACACCTTC.

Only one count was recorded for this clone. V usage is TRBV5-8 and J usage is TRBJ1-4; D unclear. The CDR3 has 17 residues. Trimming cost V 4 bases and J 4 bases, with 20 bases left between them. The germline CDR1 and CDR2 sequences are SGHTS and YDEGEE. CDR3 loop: CASSPLPAARYNEKLFF. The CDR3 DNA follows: TGTGCCAGCAGCCCCCTACCAGCGGCTAGATATAATGAAAAACTGTTTTTT.

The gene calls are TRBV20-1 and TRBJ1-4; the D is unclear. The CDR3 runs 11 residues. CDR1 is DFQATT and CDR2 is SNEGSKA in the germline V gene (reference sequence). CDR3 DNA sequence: TGCAGCGGACGGAGGGTGGAAAAACTGTTTTTT. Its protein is CSGRRVEKLFF.

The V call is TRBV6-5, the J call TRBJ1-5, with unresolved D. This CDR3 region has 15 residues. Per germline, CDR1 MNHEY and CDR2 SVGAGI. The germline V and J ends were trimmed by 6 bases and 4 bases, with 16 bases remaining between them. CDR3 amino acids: CASRSARVPNQPQHF. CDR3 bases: TGTGCCAGCAGGTCTGCTCGGGTGCCTAATCAGCCCCAGCATTTT.

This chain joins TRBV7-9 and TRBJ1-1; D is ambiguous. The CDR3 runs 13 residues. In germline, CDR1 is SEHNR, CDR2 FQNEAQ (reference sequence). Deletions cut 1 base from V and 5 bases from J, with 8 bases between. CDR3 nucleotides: TGTGCCAGCAGCTTAGGGATAGGTACTGAAGCTTTCTTT. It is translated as CASSLGIGTEAFF.